Described below is a single T cell receptor beta chain sequence and its context. This sample is drawn from a study of blood T cell repertoires in COVID-19. Study background: The United States, Italy and Spain supplied acute and convalescent COVID-19 samples.

The method was immunoSEQ multiplex PCR; TCRdb's version includes in-frame clones alone and lacks a portion of them. The table includes roughly 300,000 clones, roughly 85% detected once. The CDR3 has 15 amino acids. The germline gives CDR1 SEHNR, CDR2 FQNEAQ (reference sequence). V was cut by 1 base and J by 0 bases, with 9 bases left in between. Material for sequencing was peripheral blood. This chain links TRBV7-9 with TRBJ1-2, with TRBD1 as a possible D gene (6 bases). This TCR was recovered from a human donor in a cohort sampled during active COVID-19. The CDR3 reads CASSLDRATNYGYTF. The CDR3 nucleotides read TGTGCCAGCAGCTTAGACAGGGCTACTAACTATGGCTACACCTTC.